Listed below are T cell receptor beta chains from one sample, sequenced in a study of blood T cell repertoires in COVID-19. Sequencing used immunoSEQ multiplex PCR; TCRdb keeps in-frame clones, though not all of them. This sample has 390,000 or so clones; roughly four fifths occur once, and the top ten carry about 4.9%. Specimen: PBMCs or T cells enriched from blood (not recorded which). All receptors come from a woman between 45 and 60 years old who had recovered from COVID-19. Both conserved end residues are part of each CDR3. D genes are given only for firm matches. Size tells how often a clone was seen (once, few, many) or the class of an expanded clone, and some rows leave it out.

TRBJ1-5	TRBV19	TRBD1	-	TGTGCCAGTAGCCCACCGACAGGGTTGGGCAATCAGCCCCAGCATTTT	CASSPPTGLGNQPQHF
TRBJ1-1	TRBV28	TRBD1	-	TGTGCCAGCAGTATGGTGGGCAGGGGGCTGGTGAACACTGAAGCTTTCTTT	CASSMVGRGLVNTEAFF
TRBJ1-4	TRBV7-6	-	-	TGTGCCAGCAGCTTAGCCGGGACAACTAATGAAAAACTGTTTTTT	CASSLAGTTNEKLFF
TRBJ2-2	TRBV5-1	-	-	TGCGCCAGCAGCTTGTTGGAACAGGGGAACACCGGGGAGCTGTTTTTT	CASSLLEQGNTGELFF
TRBJ1-6	TRBV19	-	-	TGTGCCAGTAGTACCTCCAGGGATAATTCACCCCTCCACTTT	CASSTSRDNSPLHF
TRBJ2-7	TRBV6-1	-	once	TGTGCCAGCAGTGAAGCGGGACTCGTATACGAGCAGTACTTC	CASSEAGLVYEQYF
TRBJ1-4	TRBV4-1	-	-	TGCGCCAGCAGCCAACACGTTGGGGCTCGTTATGAAAAACTGTTTTTT	CASSQHVGARYEKLFF
TRBJ1-5	TRBV10-3	TRBD1	once	TGTGCCATCAGTGAAGGACAGGCGGGTTCGCCCCAGCATTTT	CAISEGQAGSPQHF
TRBJ2-5	TRBV7-2	TRBD1	-	TGTGCCAGCAGCAACAACAGGGGGGCAGAGACCCAGTACTTC	CASSNNRGAETQYF
TRBJ2-7	TRBV5-3	TRBD2	-	TGTGCCAGAAGCGTGGATAGCGGGGAGCCTTACGAGCAGTACTTC	CARSVDSGEPYEQYF
TRBJ2-7	TRBV6-1	-	once	TGTGCCAGCAGTGAATTTGTAGAGAGCGGATACTTC	CASSEFVESGYF
TRBJ1-2	TRBV18	-	-	TGTGCCAGCTCACCAGAGCTGAACTTGGACTATGGCTACACCTTC	CASSPELNLDYGYTF
TRBJ1-3	TRBV7-9	-	-	TGTGCCAGCAGCTTAGGCAGGTTCGAAGGAAACACCATATATTTT	CASSLGRFEGNTIYF
TRBJ2-7	TRBV12-3/TRBV12-4	TRBD1	few	TGTGCCAGCAGTGGGACAGGGGGCGGCGAGCAGTACTTC	CASSGTGGGEQYF
TRBJ2-5	TRBV18	-	-	TGTGCCAGCTCACCCCTCCAGGGACAACAGGAGACCCAGTACTTC	CASSPLQGQQETQYF
TRBJ1-3	TRBV4-2	-	-	TGTGCCAGCAGCCAAGAATCAGGGTGGGTAAACTCTGGAAACACCATATATTTT	CASSQESGWVNSGNTIYF
TRBJ1-1	TRBV5-1	-	-	TGCGCCAGCAGCTCTATCCCAGGGGTCACTGAAGCTTTCTTT	CASSSIPGVTEAFF
TRBJ1-1	TRBV9	-	-	TGTGCCAGCAGCCCTCAAATCACAGGGAACACTGAAGCTTTCTTT	CASSPQITGNTEAFF
TRBJ1-2	TRBV5-4	-	-	TGTGCCAGCAGCCCGGAGAGCAACTATGGCTACACCTTC	CASSPESNYGYTF
TRBJ2-7	TRBV6-1	-	-	TGTGCCAGCAGTGACCGTCCCCCGCCTACCGAGTACTTC	CASSDRPPPTEYF
TRBJ1-1	TRBV7-2	TRBD1	once	TGTGCCAGCAGCTTAGGGCTAAGAGGGGGCGGCACTGAAGCTTTCTTT	CASSLGLRGGGTEAFF
TRBJ2-3	TRBV7-2	TRBD1	-	TGTGCCAGCAGCCCCAGACAGGGGGCTTCAGATACGCAGTATTTT	CASSPRQGASDTQYF
TRBJ1-1	TRBV13	-	-	TGTGCCAGCAGCACAGGGAGCTGGAACACTGAAGCTTTCTTT	CASSTGSWNTEAFF
TRBJ2-5	TRBV19	TRBD1	-	TGTGCCAGTAGTATAGGTGACAGGGGGCTAGAGACCCAGTACTTC	CASSIGDRGLETQYF
TRBJ2-1	TRBV25-1	TRBD1	-	TGTGCCAGCAGCTCAGTCCCGGGACAGGGCGGGGATGAGCAGTTCTTC	CASSSVPGQGGDEQFF
TRBJ1-2	TRBV12-3/TRBV12-4	-	-	TGTGCCAGCACCCCGGACAGTACCTATGGCTACACCTTC	CASTPDSTYGYTF
TRBJ1-2	TRBV20-1	-	-	TGCAGTGCTAGTGTCGGGGGGCGTAGCTATGGCTACACCTTC	CSASVGGRSYGYTF
TRBJ1-5	TRBV21-1	-	-	TGTGCCAGCAGCAGAGGGACAGGGAGGGGCAATCAGCCCCAGCATTTT	CASSRGTGRGNQPQHF
TRBJ1-2	TRBV30	-	-	TGTGCCTCAGTCACATATAACTATGGCTACACCTTC	CASVTYNYGYTF
TRBJ2-3	TRBV2	TRBD1	once	TGTGCCAGCAGTGGTCTCCGAGGACAGGGGGCAACAGATACGCAGTATTTT	CASSGLRGQGATDTQYF
TRBJ1-1	TRBV11-3	-	-	TGTGCCAGCAGCTATCTTGCAGGGAACACTGAAGCTTTCTTT	CASSYLAGNTEAFF
TRBJ2-1	TRBV9	TRBD1	few	TGTGCCAGCAGCGTAGGACAGGGGTATGAGAGCTCCTACAATGAGCAGTTCTTC	CASSVGQGYESSYNEQFF
TRBJ2-3	TRBV27	-	-	TGTGCCAGCAGTCCCACCTTGGGGGGTGGGAGCACAGATACGCAGTATTTT	CASSPTLGGGSTDTQYF
TRBJ1-2	TRBV9	-	-	TGTGCCAGCAGCGTACAGGGTGGGAAGTCTGGCTACACCTTC	CASSVQGGKSGYTF
TRBJ1-1	TRBV5-1	TRBD1	-	TGCGCCAGCAGCGGGGGACAGGGGGGCACTGAAGCTTTCTTT	CASSGGQGGTEAFF
TRBJ2-7	TRBV3-1/TRBV3-2	TRBD2	few	TGTGCCAGCTCCCAAAGCCGACTAGCGGGGTACGAGCAGTACTTC	CASSQSRLAGYEQYF
TRBJ2-3	TRBV4-3	TRBD1	-	TGCGCCAGCAGCCAAGCCGACAGGGTGAGAGGGTCAGATACGCAGTATTTT	CASSQADRVRGSDTQYF
TRBJ1-2	TRBV6-5	-	-	TGTGCCAGCAGAGACAGACAGGCATCTTCCTATGGCTACACCTTC	CASRDRQASSYGYTF
TRBJ1-2	TRBV14	-	-	TGTGCCAGCAGCCAAGATCATATAAGAGTAGGGGGCTATGGCTACACCTTC	CASSQDHIRVGGYGYTF
TRBJ1-5	TRBV6-2/TRBV6-3	-	-	TGTGCCAGCAGTTCCAGTTACGGCGGGCCCCAGCATTTT	CASSSSYGGPQHF
TRBJ2-5	TRBV9	TRBD2	few	TGTGCCAGCAGCTGGGGGGAGGGGCGCATCCAAGAGACCCAGTACTTC	CASSWGEGRIQETQYF
TRBJ1-1	TRBV5-1	-	-	TGCGCCAGCAGCGCGCTTGATCAGAACACTGAAGCTTTCTTT	CASSALDQNTEAFF